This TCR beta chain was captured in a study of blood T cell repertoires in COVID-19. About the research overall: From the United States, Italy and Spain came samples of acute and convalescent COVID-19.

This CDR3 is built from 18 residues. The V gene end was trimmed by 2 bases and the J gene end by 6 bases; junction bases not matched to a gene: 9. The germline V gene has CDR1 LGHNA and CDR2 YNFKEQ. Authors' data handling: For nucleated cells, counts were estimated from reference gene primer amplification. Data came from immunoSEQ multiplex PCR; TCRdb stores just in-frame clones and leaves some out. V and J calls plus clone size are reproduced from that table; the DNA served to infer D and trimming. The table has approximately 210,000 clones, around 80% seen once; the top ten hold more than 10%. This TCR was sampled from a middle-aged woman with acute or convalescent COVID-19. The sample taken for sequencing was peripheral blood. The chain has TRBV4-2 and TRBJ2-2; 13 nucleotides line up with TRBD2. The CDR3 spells CASSQTYGTSGAAGELFF. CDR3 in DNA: TGTGCCAGCAGCCAAACATATGGGACTAGCGGGGCGGCCGGGGAGCTGTTTTTT.